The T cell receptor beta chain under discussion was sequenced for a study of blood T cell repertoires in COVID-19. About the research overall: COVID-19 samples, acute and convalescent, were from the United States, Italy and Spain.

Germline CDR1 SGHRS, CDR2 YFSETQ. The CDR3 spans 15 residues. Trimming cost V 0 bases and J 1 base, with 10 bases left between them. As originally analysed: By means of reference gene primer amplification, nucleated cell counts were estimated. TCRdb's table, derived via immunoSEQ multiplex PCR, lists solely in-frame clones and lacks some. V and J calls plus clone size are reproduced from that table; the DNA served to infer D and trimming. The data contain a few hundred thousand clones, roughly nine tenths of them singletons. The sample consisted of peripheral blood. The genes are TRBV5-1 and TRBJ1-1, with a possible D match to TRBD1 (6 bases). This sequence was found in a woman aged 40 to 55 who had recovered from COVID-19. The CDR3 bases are TGCGCCAGCAGCTTGGGGACAGCCCAGAACACTGAAGCTTTCTTT. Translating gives CASSLGTAQNTEAFF.